The sequence of this T cell receptor beta chain was determined in a study of blood T cell repertoires in COVID-19. The CDR3 is made up of 16 amino acids. CDR1 is SGDLS and CDR2 is YYNGEE in the germline V gene. V was shortened by 0 bases and J by 6 bases, with 18 bases between the two germline ends. Per the authors' pipeline: Counts of nucleated cells, estimated from reference gene primer amplification, were obtained. The assay was immunoSEQ multiplex PCR, and TCRdb's table has in-frame clones only and misses some. The D gene and trimming were derived from the DNA, and the V and J assignments and clone size from that table. The sample contains around 430,000 clones, 85% to 90% of which appear only once.

The rearrangement uses TRBV9 and TRBJ1-2; a weak D match, TRBD1 (5 bases). Sequenced material: PBMCs or T cells enriched from blood (not recorded which). This TCR derives from a woman aged 45-65 years who had recovered from COVID-19. Here the CDR3 reads CASSVEPEAGKNGYTF. The CDR3 nucleotides are TGTGCCAGCAGCGTAGAGCCCGAGGCAGGGAAAAATGGCTACACCTTC.